The clone carrying this TCR beta chain was counted at least ten times. The library was built from around 380 ng RNA with molecular barcoded adaptors for alpha/delta and beta/gamma chains. TCRdb reprocessed the reads via MiXCR and lists one record per CDR3 protein. There are some 140,000 distinct CDR3 sequences in the sample; roughly 13% occur only once, and under 9% lies in the top ten. This sample is part of a study of read filtering for tumor transcriptome and immune sequencing. Trimming removed 6 bases from V and 6 bases from J; junction bases left unmatched: 10. The CDR3 is made up of 15 amino acids. Germline CDR1 is MNHEY and CDR2 is SVGEGT.

The chain combines TRBV6-2 or TRBV6-3 with TRBJ2-3; 9 bases fit TRBD2. The source is a donor over 35 with multiple myeloma. The sequencing input was a population of CD138-negative cells sorted from bone marrow. The CDR3 DNA is TGTGCCAGCAGAAACCTAGCGGGATTTGGTGATACGCAGTATTTT. Translation gives CASRNLAGFGDTQYF.